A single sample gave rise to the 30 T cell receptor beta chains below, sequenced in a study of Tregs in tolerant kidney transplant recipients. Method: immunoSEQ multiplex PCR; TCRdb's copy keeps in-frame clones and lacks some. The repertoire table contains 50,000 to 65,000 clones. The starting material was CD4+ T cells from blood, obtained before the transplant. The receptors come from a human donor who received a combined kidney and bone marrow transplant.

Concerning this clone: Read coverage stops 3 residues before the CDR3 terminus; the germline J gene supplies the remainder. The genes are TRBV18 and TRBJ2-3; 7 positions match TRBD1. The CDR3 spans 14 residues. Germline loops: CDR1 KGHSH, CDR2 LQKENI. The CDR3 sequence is CASSPGTEIPAQYF. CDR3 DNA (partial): TGTGCCAGCTCACCCGGGACAGAAATCCCCGCG.

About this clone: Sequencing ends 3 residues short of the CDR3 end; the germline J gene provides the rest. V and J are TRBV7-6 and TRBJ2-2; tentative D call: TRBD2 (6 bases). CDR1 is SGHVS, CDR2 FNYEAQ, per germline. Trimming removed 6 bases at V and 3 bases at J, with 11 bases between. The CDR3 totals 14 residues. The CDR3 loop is CASRHPGDTGELFF. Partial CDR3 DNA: TGTGCCAGCAGACACCCGGGGGACACCGGGGAG.

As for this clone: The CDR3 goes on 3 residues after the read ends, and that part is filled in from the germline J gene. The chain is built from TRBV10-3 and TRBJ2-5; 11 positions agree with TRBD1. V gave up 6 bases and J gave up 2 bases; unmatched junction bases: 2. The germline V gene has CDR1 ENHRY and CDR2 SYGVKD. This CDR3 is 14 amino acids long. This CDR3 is CAISGDRGQETQYF. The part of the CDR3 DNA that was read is TGTGCCATCAGCGGGGACAGGGGGCAAGAGACC.

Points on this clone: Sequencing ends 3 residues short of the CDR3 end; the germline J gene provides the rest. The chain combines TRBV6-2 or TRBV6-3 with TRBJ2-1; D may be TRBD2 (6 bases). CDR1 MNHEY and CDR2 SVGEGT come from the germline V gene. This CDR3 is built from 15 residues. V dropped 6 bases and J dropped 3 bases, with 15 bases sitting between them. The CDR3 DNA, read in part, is TGTGCCAGCAGCCTTACCGGGACTCTCTACAATGAG. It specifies CASSLTGTLYNE. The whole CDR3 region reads CASSLTGTLYNEQFF.

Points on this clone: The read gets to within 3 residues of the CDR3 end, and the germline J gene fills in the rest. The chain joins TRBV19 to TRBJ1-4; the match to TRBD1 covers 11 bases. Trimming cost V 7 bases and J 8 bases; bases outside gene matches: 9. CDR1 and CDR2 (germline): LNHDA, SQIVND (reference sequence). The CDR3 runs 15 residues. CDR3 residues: CASTDPDRGREKLFF. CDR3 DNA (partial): TGTGCCAGTACCGATCCGGACAGGGGGCGAGAAAAA.

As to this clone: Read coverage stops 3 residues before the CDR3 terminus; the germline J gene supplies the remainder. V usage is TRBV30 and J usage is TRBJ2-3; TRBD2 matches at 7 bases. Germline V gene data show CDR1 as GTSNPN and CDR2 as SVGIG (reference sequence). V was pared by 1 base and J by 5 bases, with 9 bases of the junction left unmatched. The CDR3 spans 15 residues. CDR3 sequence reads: CAWSGLSGKGDTQYF. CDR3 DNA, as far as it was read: TGTGCCTGGAGTGGTTTGAGCGGGAAGGGAGATACG.

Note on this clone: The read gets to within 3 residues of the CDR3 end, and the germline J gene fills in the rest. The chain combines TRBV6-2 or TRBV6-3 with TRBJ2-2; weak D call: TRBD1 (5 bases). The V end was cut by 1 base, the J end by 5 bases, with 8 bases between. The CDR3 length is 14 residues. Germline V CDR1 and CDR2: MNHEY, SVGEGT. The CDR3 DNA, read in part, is TGTGCCAGCAGTTACTACAGGAAGACCGGGGAG. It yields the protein CASSYYRKTGE. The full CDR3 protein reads CASSYYRKTGELFF.

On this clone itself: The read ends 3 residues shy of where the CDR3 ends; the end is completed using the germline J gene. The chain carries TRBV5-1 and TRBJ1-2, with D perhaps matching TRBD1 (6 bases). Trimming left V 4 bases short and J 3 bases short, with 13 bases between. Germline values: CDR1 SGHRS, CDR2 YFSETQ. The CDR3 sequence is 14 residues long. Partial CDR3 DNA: TGCGCCAGCAGCCCTGCAGGGGTTGACTATGGC. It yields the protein CASSPAGVDYG. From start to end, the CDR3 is CASSPAGVDYGYTF.

The DNA read from the CDR3 is TGTGCCACCGGGGGGGAAGGGGCTATCAAAGAGACC. It translates to CATGGEGAIKET. The entire CDR3 protein is CATGGEGAIKETQYF. The chain carries TRBV2 and TRBJ2-5; 8 nucleotides line up with TRBD2. The read is 3 residues too short to cover the CDR3 end, so that end is filled in from the germline J gene. Trimming removed 10 bases from V and 3 bases from J; junction bases left unmatched: 13. Germline V gene lookup returns CDR1 SNHLY and CDR2 FYNNEI. CDR3 length equals 15 residues.

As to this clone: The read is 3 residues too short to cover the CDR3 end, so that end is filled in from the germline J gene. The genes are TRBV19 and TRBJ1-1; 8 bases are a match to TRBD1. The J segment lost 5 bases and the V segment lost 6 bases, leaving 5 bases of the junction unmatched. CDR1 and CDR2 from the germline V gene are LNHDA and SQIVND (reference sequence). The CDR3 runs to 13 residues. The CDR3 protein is CASRAQGATEAFF. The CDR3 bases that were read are TGTGCCAGTAGGGCCCAGGGGGCAACTGAA.

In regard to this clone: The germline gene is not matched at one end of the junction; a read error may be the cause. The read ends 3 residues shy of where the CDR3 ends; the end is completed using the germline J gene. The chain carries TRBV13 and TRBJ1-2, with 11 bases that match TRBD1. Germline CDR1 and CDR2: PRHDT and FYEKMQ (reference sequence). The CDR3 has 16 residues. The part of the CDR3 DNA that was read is TGTGCCAGCAGCCTAGGACAGGGGGCGCTTTCCTATGGC. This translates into CASSLGQGALSYG. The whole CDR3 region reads CASSLGQGALSYGYTF.

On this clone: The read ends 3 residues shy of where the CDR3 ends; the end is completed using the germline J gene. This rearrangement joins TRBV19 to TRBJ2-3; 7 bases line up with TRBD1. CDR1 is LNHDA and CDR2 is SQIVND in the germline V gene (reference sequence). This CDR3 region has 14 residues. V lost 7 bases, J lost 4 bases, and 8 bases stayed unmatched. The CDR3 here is CASKASGGADTQYF. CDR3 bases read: TGTGCCAGTAAGGCCTCAGGGGGTGCAGATACG.

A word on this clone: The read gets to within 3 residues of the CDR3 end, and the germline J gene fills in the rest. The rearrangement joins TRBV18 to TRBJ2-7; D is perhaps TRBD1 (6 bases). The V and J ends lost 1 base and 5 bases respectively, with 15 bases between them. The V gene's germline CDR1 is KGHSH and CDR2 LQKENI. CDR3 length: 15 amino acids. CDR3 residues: CASSPQSQGLDEQYF. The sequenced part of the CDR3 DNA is TGTGCCAGCTCACCACAGTCTCAGGGGTTGGACGAG.

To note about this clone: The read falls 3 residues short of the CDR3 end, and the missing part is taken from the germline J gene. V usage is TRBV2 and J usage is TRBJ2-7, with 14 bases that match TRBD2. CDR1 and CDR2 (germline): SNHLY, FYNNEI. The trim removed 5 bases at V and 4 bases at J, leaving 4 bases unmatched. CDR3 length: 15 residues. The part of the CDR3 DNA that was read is TGTGCCAGCAGTCAGGGACTAGCGGGAGAATACGAG. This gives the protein CASSQGLAGEYE. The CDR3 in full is CASSQGLAGEYEQYF.

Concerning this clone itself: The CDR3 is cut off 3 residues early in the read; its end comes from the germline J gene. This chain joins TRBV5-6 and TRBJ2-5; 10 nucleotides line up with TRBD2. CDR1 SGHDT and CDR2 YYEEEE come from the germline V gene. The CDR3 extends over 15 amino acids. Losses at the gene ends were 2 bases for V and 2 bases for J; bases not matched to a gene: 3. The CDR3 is CASSLVLAGQETQYF. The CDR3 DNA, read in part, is TGTGCCAGCAGCTTAGTACTAGCGGGACAAGAGACC.

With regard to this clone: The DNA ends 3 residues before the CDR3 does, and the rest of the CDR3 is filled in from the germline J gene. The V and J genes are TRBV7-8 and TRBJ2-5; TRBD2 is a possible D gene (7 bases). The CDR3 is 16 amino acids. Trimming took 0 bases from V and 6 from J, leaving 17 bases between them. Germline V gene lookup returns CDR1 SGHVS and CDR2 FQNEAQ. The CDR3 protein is CASSLALSGGAQTQYF. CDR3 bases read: TGTGCCAGCAGCTTAGCGCTAAGTGGGGGGGCTCAGACC. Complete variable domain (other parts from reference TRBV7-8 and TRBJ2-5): GAGVSQSPRYKVAKRGQDVALRCDPISGHVSLFWYQQALGQGPEFLTYFQNEAQLDKSGLPSDRFFAERPEGSVSTLKIQRTQQEDSAVYLCASSLALSGGAQTQYFGPGTRLLVL.

CDR3 in amino acids: CASQPGAVEETQYF. CDR3 DNA, as far as it was read: TGTGCCAGCCAGCCAGGGGCAGTTGAAGAGACC. The chain joins TRBV6-2 or TRBV6-3 to TRBJ2-5; the D gene is possibly TRBD1 (6 bases). The read ends 3 residues before the CDR3 terminus; that terminus is restored from the germline J gene. Germline V CDR1 and CDR2: MNHEY, SVGEGT. The CDR3 loop spans 14 amino acids. With 8 bases removed from V and 3 bases from J, the gap between germline ends came to 16 bases.

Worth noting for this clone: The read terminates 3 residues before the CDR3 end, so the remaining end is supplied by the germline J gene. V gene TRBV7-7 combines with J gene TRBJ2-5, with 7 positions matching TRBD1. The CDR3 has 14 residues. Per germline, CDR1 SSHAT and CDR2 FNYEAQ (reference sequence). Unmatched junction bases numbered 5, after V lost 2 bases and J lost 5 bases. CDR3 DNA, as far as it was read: TGTGCCAGCAGCTTACAGGGGGTCTTTGAGACC. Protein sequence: CASSLQGVFET. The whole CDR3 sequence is CASSLQGVFETQYF.

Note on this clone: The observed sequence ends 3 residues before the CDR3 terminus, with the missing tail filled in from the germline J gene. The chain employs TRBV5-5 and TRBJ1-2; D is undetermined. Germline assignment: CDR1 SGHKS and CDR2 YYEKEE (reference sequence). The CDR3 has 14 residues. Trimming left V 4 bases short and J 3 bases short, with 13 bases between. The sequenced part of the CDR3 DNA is TGTGCCAGCAGCCCCCAGGTACACGACTATGGC. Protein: CASSPQVHDYG. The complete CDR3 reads CASSPQVHDYGYTF.

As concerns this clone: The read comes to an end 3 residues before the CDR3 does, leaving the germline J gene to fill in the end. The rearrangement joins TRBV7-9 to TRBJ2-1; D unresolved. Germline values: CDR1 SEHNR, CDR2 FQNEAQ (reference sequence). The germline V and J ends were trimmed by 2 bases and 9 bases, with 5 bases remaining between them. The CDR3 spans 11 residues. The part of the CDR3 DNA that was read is TGTGCCAGCAGCTTATCGGGTGAG. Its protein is CASSLSGE. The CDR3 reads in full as CASSLSGEQFF.

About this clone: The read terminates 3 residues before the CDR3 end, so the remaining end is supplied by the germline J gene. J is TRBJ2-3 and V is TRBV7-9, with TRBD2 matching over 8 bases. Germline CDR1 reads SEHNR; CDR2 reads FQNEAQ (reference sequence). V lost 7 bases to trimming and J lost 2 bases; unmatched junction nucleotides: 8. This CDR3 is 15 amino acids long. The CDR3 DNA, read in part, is TGTGCCAGCAACCAAGCGGGGGACGCCACAGATACG. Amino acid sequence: CASNQAGDATDT. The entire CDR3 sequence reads CASNQAGDATDTQYF.

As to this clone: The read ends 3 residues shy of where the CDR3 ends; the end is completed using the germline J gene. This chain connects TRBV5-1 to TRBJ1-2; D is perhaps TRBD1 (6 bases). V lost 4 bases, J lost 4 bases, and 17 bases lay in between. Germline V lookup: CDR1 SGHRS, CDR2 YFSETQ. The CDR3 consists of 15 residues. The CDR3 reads CASSPQQGGGYGYTF. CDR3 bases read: TGCGCCAGCAGCCCGCAACAGGGAGGTGGCTATGGC.

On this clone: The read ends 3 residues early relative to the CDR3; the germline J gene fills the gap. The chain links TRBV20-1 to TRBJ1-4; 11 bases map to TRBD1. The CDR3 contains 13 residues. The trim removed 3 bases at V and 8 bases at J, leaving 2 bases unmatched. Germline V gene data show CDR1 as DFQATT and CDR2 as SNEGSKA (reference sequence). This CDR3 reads CSARRTGGEKLFF. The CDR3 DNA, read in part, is TGCAGTGCTAGGAGGACAGGGGGCGAAAAA.

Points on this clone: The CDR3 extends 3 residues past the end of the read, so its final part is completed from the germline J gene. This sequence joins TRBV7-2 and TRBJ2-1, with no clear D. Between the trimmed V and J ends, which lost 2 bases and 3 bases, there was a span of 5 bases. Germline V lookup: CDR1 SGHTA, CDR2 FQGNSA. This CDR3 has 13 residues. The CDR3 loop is CASSLSRYNEQFF. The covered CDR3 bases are TGTGCCAGCAGCTTAAGCCGCTACAATGAG.

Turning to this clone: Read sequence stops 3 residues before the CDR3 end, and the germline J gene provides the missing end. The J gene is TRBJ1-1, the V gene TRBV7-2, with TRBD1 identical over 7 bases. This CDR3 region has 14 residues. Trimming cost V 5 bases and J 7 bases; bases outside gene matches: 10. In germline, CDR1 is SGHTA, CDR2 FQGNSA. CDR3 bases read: TGTGCCAGCAGCACACACAGGGGCCTAAGTGAA. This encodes CASSTHRGLSE. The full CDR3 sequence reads CASSTHRGLSEAFF.

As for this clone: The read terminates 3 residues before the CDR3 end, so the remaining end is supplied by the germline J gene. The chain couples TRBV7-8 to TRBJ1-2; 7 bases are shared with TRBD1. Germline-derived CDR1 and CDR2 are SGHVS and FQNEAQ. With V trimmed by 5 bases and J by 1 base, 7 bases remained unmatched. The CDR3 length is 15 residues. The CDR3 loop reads CASSRQTGINYGYTF. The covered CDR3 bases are TGTGCCAGCAGCCGGCAGACAGGGATTAACTATGGC.

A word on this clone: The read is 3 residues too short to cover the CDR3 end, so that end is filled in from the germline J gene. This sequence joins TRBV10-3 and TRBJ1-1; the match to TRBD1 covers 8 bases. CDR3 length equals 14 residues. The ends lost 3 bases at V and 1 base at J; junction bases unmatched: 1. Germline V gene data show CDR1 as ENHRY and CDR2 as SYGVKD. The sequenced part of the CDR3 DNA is TGTGCCATCAGTGACGGACAGGGGAACACTGAA. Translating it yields CAISDGQGNTE. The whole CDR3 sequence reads CAISDGQGNTEAFF.

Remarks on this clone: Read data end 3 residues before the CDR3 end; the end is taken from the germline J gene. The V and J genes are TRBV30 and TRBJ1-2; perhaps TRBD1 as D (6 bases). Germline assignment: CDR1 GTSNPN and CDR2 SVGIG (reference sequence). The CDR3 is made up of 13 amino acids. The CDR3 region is CAQDQQGHGGYTF. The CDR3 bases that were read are TGTGCTCAAGACCAACAGGGACACGGCGGC.

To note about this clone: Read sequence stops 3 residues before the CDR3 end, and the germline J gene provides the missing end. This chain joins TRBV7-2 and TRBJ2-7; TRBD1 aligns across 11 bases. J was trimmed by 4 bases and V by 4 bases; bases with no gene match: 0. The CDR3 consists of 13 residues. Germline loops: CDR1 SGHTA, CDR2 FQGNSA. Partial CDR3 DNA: TGTGCCAGCAGCTGGGACAGGGGGTACGAG. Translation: CASSWDRGYE. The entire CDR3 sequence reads CASSWDRGYEQYF.

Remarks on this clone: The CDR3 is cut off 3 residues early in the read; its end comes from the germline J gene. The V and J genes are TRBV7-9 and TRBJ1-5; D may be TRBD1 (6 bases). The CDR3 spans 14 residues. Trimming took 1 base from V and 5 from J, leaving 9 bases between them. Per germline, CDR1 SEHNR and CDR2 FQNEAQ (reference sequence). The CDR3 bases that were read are TGTGCCAGCAGCTTAGACAGGGATGATCAGCCC. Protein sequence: CASSLDRDDQP. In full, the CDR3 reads CASSLDRDDQPQHF.